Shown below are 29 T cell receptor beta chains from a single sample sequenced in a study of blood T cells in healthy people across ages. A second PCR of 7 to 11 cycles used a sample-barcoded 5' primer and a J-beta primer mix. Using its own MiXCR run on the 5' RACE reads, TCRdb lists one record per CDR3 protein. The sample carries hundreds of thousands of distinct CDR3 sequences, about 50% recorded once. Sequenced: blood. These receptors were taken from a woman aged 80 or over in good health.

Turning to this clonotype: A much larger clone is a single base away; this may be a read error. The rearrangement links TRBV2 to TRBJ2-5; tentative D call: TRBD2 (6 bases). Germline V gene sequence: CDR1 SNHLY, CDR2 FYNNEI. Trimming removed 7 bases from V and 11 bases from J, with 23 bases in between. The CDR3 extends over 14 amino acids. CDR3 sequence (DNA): TGTGCCAGCACCCTACTAGCAACCCTTCATGAGCAGTACTTC. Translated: CASTLLATLHEQYF.

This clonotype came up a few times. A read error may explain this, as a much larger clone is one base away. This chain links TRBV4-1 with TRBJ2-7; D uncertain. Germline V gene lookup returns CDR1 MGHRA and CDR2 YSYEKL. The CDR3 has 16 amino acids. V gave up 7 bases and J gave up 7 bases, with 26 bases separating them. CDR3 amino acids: CASTPNFVGFGNEQYF. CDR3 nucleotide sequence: TGCGCCAGCACCCCAAATTTCGTCGGGTTCGGCAATGAGCAGTACTTC.

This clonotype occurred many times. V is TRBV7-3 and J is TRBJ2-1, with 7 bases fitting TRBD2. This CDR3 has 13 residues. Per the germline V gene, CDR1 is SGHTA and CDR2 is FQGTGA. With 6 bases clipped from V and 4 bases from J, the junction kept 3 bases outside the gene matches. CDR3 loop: CASSSGGYNEQFF. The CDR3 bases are TGTGCCAGCAGTTCCGGGGGGTACAATGAGCAGTTCTTC.

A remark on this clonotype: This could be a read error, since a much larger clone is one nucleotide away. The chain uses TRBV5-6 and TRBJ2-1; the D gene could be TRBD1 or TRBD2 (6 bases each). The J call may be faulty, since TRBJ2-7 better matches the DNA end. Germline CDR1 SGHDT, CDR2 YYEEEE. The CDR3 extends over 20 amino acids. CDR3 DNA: TGTGCCAGCAGCGGAACTTACCGGACATTCGGGGGCAGCTCCTACAATGAGCAGTACTTC. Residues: CASSGTYRTFGGSSYNEQYF.

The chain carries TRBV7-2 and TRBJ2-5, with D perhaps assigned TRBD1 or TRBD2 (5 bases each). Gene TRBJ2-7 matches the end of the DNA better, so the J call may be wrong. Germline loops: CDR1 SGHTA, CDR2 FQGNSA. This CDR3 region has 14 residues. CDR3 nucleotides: TGTGCCAGCAGCTTAGAGGTCGGGGCTTACGAGCAGTACTTC. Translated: CASSLEVGAYEQYF.

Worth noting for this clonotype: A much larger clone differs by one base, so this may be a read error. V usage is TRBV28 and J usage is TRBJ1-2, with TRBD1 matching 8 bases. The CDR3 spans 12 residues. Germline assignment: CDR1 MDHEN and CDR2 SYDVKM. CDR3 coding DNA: TGTGCCACCCAGGACAGGGTATATGACTACACCTTC. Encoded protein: CATQDRVYDYTF.

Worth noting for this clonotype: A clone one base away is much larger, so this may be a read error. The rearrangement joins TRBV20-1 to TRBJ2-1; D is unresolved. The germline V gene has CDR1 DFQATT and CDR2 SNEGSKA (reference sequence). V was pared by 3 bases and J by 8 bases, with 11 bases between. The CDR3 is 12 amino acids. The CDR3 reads CSASRAYDEQFF. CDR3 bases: TGCAGTGCTAGTAGGGCGTACGATGAGCAGTTCTTC.

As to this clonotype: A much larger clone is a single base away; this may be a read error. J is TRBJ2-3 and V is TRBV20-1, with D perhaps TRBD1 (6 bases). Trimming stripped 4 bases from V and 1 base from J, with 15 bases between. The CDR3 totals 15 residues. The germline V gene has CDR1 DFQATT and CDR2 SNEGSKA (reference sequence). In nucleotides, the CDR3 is TGCAGTGCTACCGCGCCAGGGGTGGGCACAGATACGCAGTATTTT. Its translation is CSATAPGVGTDTQYF.

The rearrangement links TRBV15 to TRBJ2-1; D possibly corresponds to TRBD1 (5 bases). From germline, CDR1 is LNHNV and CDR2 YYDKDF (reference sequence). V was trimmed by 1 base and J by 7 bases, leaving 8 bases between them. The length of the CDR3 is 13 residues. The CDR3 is CATSRVGHNEQFF. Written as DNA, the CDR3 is TGTGCCACCAGCAGAGTGGGGCATAATGAGCAGTTCTTC.

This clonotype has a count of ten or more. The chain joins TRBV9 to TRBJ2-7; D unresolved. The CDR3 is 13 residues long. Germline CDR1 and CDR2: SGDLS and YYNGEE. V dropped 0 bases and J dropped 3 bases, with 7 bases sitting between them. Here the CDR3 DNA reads TGTGCCAGCAGCGTAGACAGCGTCTACGAGCAGTACTTC. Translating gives CASSVDSVYEQYF.

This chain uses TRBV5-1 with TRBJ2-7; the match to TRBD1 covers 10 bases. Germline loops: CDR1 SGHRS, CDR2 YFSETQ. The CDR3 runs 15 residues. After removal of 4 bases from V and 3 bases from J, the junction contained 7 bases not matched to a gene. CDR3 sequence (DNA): TGCGCCAGCAGCGAATCCGGGACAGGGGACTACGAGCAGTACTTC. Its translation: CASSESGTGDYEQYF. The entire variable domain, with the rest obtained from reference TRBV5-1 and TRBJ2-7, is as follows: KAGVTQTPRYLIKTRGQQVTLSCSPISGHRSVSWYQQTPGQGLQFLFEYFSETQRNKGNFPGRFSGRQFSNSRSEMNVSTLELGDSALYLCASSESGTGDYEQYFGPGTRLTVT.

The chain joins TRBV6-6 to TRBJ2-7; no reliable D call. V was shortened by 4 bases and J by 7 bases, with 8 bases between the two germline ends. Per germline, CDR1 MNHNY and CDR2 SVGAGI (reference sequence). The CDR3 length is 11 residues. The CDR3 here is CASSSSREQYF. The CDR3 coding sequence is TGTGCCAGCAGTTCGAGTAGGGAGCAGTACTTC.

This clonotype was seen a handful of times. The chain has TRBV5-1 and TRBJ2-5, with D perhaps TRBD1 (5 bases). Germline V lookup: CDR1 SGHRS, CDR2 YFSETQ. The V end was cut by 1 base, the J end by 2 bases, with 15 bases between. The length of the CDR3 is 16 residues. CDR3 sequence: CASSLRGRPGQETQYF. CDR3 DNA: TGCGCCAGCAGCTTGAGGGGCCGACCTGGACAAGAGACCCAGTACTTC.

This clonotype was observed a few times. The CDR3 nucleotides are TGCGCCAGCAGCCAAGGCGTGAGCCAGGGGGCAGGCAATCAGCCCCAGCATTTT. Translated, it gives CASSQGVSQGAGNQPQHF. The V gene is TRBV4-1, the J gene TRBJ1-5; 8 bases are shared with TRBD1. This CDR3 has 18 amino acids. The V gene's germline CDR1 is MGHRA and CDR2 YSYEKL. Losses at the gene ends were 1 base for V and 2 bases for J; bases not matched to a gene: 10.

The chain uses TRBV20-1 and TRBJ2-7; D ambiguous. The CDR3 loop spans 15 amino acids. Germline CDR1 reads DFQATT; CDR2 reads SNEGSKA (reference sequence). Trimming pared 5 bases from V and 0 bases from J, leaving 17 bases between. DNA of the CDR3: TGCAGTGCTCCCCGGACGGACGAAATCTCCTACGAGCAGTACTTC. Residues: CSAPRTDEISYEQYF.

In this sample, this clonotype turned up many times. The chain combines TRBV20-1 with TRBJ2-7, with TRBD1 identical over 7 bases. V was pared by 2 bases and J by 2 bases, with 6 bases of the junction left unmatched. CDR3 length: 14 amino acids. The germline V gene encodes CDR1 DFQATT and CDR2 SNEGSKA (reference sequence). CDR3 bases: TGCAGTGCTAGAAGGGACAGCCAGACCTACGAGCAGTACTTC. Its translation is CSARRDSQTYEQYF.

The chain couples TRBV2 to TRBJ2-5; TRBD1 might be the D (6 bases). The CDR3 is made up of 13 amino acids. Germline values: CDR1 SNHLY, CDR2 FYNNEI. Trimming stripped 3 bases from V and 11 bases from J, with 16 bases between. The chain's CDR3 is CASSDRQGIAQYF. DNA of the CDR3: TGTGCCAGCAGTGATAGGCAGGGGATTGCGCAGTACTTC.

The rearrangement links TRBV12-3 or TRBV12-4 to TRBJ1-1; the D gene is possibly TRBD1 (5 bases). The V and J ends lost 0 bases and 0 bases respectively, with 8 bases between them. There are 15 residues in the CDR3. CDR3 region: CASSLAGGVNTEAFF. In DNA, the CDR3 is TGTGCCAGCAGTTTAGCTGGGGGGGTGAACACTGAAGCTTTCTTT.

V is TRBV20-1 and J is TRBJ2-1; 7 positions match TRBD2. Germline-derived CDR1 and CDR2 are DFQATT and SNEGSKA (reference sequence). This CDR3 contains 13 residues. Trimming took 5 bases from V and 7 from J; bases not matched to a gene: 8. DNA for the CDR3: TGCAGTGCTTCAAAAGCGGGGCTGAATGAGCAGTTCTTC. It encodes CSASKAGLNEQFF.

CDR3: CSALDRGSNEQFF. CDR3 sequence (DNA): TGCAGTGCCCTTGACCGGGGAAGCAATGAGCAGTTCTTC. The chain links TRBV20-1 to TRBJ2-1; D may be TRBD2 (5 bases). CDR1 is DFQATT and CDR2 is SNEGSKA in the germline V gene (reference sequence). The ends were cut back, 6 bases at V and 6 bases at J, with 15 bases in the middle. This CDR3 spans 13 amino acids.

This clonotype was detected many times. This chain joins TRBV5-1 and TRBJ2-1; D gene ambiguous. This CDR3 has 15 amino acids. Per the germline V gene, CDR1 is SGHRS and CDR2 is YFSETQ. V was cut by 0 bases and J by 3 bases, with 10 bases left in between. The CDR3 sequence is CASSLVAENYNEQFF. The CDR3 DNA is TGCGCCAGCAGCTTGGTGGCAGAGAACTACAATGAGCAGTTCTTC.

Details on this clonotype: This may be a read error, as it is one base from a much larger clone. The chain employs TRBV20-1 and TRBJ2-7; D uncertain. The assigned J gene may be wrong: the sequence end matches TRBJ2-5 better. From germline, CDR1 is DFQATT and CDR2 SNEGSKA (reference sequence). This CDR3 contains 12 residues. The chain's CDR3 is CSAATQVKTQYF. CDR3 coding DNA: TGCAGTGCCGCCACCCAGGTAAAGACCCAGTACTTC.

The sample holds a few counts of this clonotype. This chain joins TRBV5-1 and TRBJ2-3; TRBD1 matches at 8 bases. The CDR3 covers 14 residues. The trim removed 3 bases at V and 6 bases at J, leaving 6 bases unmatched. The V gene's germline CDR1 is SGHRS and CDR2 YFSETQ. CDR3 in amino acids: CASSWAGTGDTQYF. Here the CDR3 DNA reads TGCGCCAGCAGCTGGGCCGGGACAGGCGATACGCAGTATTTT.

This CDR3 reads CASIRGTGGRETQYF. The CDR3 bases are TGTGCCAGCATTAGAGGGACAGGGGGCCGAGAGACCCAGTACTTC. The chain employs TRBV12-3 or TRBV12-4 and TRBJ2-5; TRBD1 matches 12 bases. This CDR3 region has 15 residues. The V gene end was trimmed by 7 bases and the J gene end by 4 bases; junction bases not matched to a gene: 7.

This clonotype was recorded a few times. Written as DNA, the CDR3 is TGTGCCAGCAGCACGAGCGGGGCGAGGACAGATACGCAGTATTTT. Protein: CASSTSGARTDTQYF. This chain uses TRBV7-2 with TRBJ2-3; 7 bases line up with TRBD2. The CDR3 is made up of 15 amino acids. Trimming at V came to 5 bases and at J to 3 bases, leaving 8 bases not matched to a gene. From germline, CDR1 is SGHTA and CDR2 FQGNSA.

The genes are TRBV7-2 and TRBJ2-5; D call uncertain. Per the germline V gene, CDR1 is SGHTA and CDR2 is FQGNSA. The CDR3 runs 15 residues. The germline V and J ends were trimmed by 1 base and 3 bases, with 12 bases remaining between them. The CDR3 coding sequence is TGTGCCAGCAGCTTAGGTGTGGGCCTAAAAGAGACCCAGTACTTC. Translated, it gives CASSLGVGLKETQYF.

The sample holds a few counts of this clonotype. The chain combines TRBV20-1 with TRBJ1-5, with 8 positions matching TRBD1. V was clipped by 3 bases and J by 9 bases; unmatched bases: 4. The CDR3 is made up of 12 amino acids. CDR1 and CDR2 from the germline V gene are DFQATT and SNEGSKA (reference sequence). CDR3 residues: CSARTGAGPQHF. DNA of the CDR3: TGCAGTGCTAGGACAGGGGCAGGGCCCCAGCATTTT.

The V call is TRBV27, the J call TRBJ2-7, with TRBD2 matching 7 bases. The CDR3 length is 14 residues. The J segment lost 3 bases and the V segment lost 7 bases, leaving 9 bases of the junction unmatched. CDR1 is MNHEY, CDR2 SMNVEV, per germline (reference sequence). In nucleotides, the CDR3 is TGTGCCAGCACTCCGAACCGGGACTACTACGAGCAGTACTTC. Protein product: CASTPNRDYYEQYF.

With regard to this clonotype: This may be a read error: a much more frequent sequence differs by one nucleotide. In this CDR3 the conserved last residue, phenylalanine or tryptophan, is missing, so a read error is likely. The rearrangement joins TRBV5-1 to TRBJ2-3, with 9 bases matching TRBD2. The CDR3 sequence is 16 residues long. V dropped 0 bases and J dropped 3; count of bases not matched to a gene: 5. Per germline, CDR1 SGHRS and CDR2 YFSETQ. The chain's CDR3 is CASSLGLAGTTDTQYS. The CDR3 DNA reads TGCGCCAGCAGCTTGGGGCTAGCGGGGACAACAGATACGCAGTATTCT.